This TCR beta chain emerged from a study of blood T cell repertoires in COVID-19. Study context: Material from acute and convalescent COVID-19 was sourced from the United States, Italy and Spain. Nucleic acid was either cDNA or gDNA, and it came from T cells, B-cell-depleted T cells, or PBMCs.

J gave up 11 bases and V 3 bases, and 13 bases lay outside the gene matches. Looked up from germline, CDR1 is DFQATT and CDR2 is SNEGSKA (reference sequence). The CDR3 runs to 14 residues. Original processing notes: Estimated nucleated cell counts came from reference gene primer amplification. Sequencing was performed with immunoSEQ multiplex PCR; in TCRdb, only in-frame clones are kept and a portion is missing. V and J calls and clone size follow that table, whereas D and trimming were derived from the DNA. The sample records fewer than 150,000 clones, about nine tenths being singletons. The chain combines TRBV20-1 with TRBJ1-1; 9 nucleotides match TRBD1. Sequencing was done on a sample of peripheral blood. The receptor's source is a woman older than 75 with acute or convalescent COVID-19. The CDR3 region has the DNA TGCAGTGCTAGTGGAGGGACAGGGCTCGGGATTGCTTTCTTT. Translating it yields CSASGGTGLGIAFF.